This entry is about one T cell receptor (beta chain). V was pared by 8 bases and J by 6 bases, with 14 bases between. This CDR3 comprises 14 residues. Germline values: CDR1 MNHEY, CDR2 SVGAGI. The data were obtained in a study of blood T cells in healthy people across ages. Next came a second PCR, run for about 7 to 12 cycles, which used a sample-barcoded 5' primer along with a J-beta primer mix. Using its own MiXCR run on the 5' RACE reads, TCRdb lists one record per CDR3 protein. The sample lists about 1.8 million distinct CDR3 sequences, 49% occurring once. The TCR sequence derives from a woman between 35 and 50 years old in good health. V gene TRBV6-5 combines with J gene TRBJ1-6; no definite D call. Sequenced material: blood. DNA of the CDR3: TGTGCCAGCTGTAACGGGGTGCTTAATTCACCCCTCCACTTT. Protein product: CASCNGVLNSPLHF.